This T cell receptor (beta chain) was recorded in a study of CD8+ T cells in alopecia areata. Background on the study: Tofacitinib administration persisted for 6 to 18 months, succeeded by 6 months off drug.

CDR1 is MNHEY, CDR2 SVGAGI, per germline. This CDR3 region has 14 residues. V shed 4 bases and J 2 bases; nucleotides not matched to a gene: 2. Investigators isolated RNA and reverse transcribed it into cDNA to act as the sequencing template. Sequencing was performed with immunoSEQ multiplex PCR; in TCRdb, only in-frame clones are kept and a portion is missing. The data show around 110,000 clones, roughly 50% seen once. Treatment in this sample: oral pan-JAK inhibitor, 5-10 mg twice daily. Specimens obtained from alopecia areata patients comprised lesional scalp punch biopsies and peripheral blood. PBMC-derived CD4+ and CD8+ T cells were sorted.

Sequencing was performed on CD8+ T cells sorted from blood, taken at week 24, from a patient treated with tofacitinib. This chain joins TRBV6-5 and TRBJ2-5, with 9 nucleotides matching TRBD1. The sequence derives from a human donor with alopecia areata. The CDR3 sequence is CASSSGTGQETQYF. The CDR3 DNA sequence: TGTGCCAGCAGTTCCGGGACAGGGCAAGAGACCCAGTACTTC.